These 16 T cell receptor beta chains were all obtained from the same sample, sequenced in a study of blood T cell repertoires in COVID-19. Only in-frame clones appear in the TCRdb table, and some are missing; sequencing was by immunoSEQ multiplex PCR. Of fewer than 450,000 clones in the sample, roughly 90% were seen once. Sequencing input: peripheral blood. The receptors derive from an older woman with COVID-19, enrolled during active disease.

The chain combines TRBV6-5 with TRBJ1-1; D may be TRBD1 (6 bases). CDR1 and CDR2 from the germline V gene are MNHEY and SVGAGI. Trimming took 5 bases from V and 5 from J, leaving 18 bases between them. CDR3 length: 15 residues. The CDR3 spells CASSLGQPLSTEAFF. In nucleotides, the CDR3 is TGTGCCAGCAGTCTCGGACAGCCACTTTCGACTGAAGCTTTCTTT.

The V gene is TRBV11-2, the J gene TRBJ2-5; 9 nucleotides align to TRBD1. From germline, CDR1 is SGHAT and CDR2 FQNNGV. V lost 4 bases and J lost 5; bases outside the gene matches: 14. CDR3 size: 17 residues. The CDR3 loop reads CASSSRGTGSFWETQYF. The CDR3 DNA sequence: TGTGCCAGCAGCTCAAGGGGGACAGGGTCGTTTTGGGAGACCCAGTACTTC.

V and J are TRBV5-1 and TRBJ2-5, with TRBD1 matching over 10 bases. Germline assignment: CDR1 SGHRS and CDR2 YFSETQ. CDR3 length: 14 residues. J lost 7 bases, V lost 4 bases, and 7 bases had no gene match. The CDR3 loop is CASSPGTGEGTQYF. The CDR3 DNA reads TGCGCCAGCAGCCCAGGGACAGGGGAGGGGACCCAGTACTTC.

The V call is TRBV7-8, the J call TRBJ1-1; a possible D gene is TRBD1 (5 bases). CDR1 and CDR2 from the germline V gene are SGHVS and FQNEAQ. This CDR3 has 13 amino acids. The V end lost 1 base, the J end lost 5 bases, and 8 bases lay between the germline ends. CDR3 in amino acids: CASSLGGRTEAFF. DNA for the CDR3: TGTGCCAGCAGCTTAGGGGGCAGAACTGAAGCTTTCTTT. Full variable domain (rest looked up from reference TRBV7-8 and TRBJ1-1): GAGVSQSPRYKVAKRGQDVALRCDPISGHVSLFWYQQALGQGPEFLTYFQNEAQLDKSGLPSDRFFAERPEGSVSTLKIQRTQQEDSAVYLCASSLGGRTEAFFGQGTRLTVV.

The V gene is TRBV24-1, the J gene TRBJ2-3; 7 bases agree with TRBD1. Germline trimming cut 10 bases from V and 0 bases from J; bases unmatched to any gene: 6. The CDR3 spans 14 residues. Germline CDR1 and CDR2: KGHDR and SFDVKD. The CDR3 DNA reads as TGTGCCACAAATTCACAGGGGAGCACAGATACGCAGTATTTT. It yields the protein CATNSQGSTDTQYF.

Of note for this clone: The junction departs from germline at one end; a sequencing error may be responsible. The chain links TRBV28 to TRBJ1-2; a possible D gene is TRBD1 (6 bases). CDR1 and CDR2 from the germline V gene are MDHEN and SYDVKM. The CDR3 runs to 14 residues. This CDR3 is CASSSMMTGPEEFF. The CDR3 region has the DNA TGTGCCAGCAGTTCGATGATGACAGGCCCCGAGGAATTTTTC.

The rearrangement joins TRBV30 to TRBJ1-2; D might be TRBD1 (6 bases). Deletions cut 7 bases from V and 5 bases from J, with 14 bases between. Germline V CDR1 and CDR2: GTSNPN, SVGIG (reference sequence). The CDR3 runs to 12 residues. For the CDR3, the DNA is TGTGCCTACCTCCTGGACAGTTATGGCTACACCTTC. Translating it yields CAYLLDSYGYTF. Drawing the rest from reference TRBV30 and TRBJ1-2, the complete variable domain is SQTIHQWPATLVQPVGSPLSLECTVEGTSNPNLYWYRQAAGRGLQLLFYSVGIGQISSEVPQNLSASRPQDRQFILSSKKLLLSDSGFYLCAYLLDSYGYTFGSGTRLTVV.

The V call is TRBV6-6, the J call TRBJ1-4; the D is unclear. Trimming removed 5 bases from V and 4 bases from J, with 14 bases in between. In germline, CDR1 is MNHNY, CDR2 SVGAGI (reference sequence). The CDR3 totals 15 residues. Here the CDR3 reads CASSPAGERNEKLFF. The CDR3 DNA reads TGTGCCAGCAGTCCCGCGGGAGAACGTAATGAAAAACTGTTTTTT.

The chain links TRBV24-1 to TRBJ2-7, with 11 bases fitting TRBD1. CDR3 size: 14 residues. The germline V gene encodes CDR1 KGHDR and CDR2 SFDVKD. V was pared by 9 bases and J by 5 bases, with 8 bases of the junction left unmatched. In nucleotides, the CDR3 is TGTGCCACCTCCGGGACAGGGGGTTCCGACGAGCAGTACTTC. It is translated as CATSGTGGSDEQYF.

The rearrangement uses TRBV5-1 and TRBJ1-4, with a tentative D call TRBD1 (5 bases). The germline gives CDR1 SGHRS, CDR2 YFSETQ. Trimming took 2 bases from V and 4 from J, leaving 9 bases between them. The CDR3 loop spans 14 amino acids. The CDR3 loop is CASSFAGHNEKLFF. CDR3 sequence (DNA): TGCGCCAGCAGCTTTGCAGGGCATAATGAAAAACTGTTTTTT.

The chain has TRBV30 and TRBJ1-1; D possibly corresponds to TRBD1 (5 bases). Per germline, CDR1 GTSNPN and CDR2 SVGIG (reference sequence). CDR3 length: 16 amino acids. Trimming stripped 5 bases from V and 0 bases from J, with 19 bases between. Written as DNA, the CDR3 is TGTGCCTGGGACCGACAGTCCTATAGTTTGAACACTGAAGCTTTCTTT. Protein sequence: CAWDRQSYSLNTEAFF.

The J gene is TRBJ1-2, the V gene TRBV3-1 (or the pseudogene TRBV3-2); 8 bases are shared with TRBD1. In germline, CDR1 is LGHDT, CDR2 YNNKEL (reference sequence). V lost 4 bases and J lost 8; bases outside the gene matches: 3. CDR3 length: 12 amino acids. The CDR3 reads CASSPRTGGYTF. The CDR3 region has the DNA TGTGCCAGCAGCCCTCGGACAGGGGGCTACACCTTC.

The chain carries TRBV7-9 and TRBJ1-1, with TRBD1 identical over 7 bases. The V gene end was trimmed by 4 bases and the J gene end by 1 base; junction bases not matched to a gene: 9. The length of the CDR3 is 16 residues. The germline CDR1 and CDR2 sequences are SEHNR and FQNEAQ (reference sequence). The CDR3 coding sequence is TGTGCCAGCAGCTCATCATCCGGGACAGCGAACACTGAAGCTTTCTTT. Protein sequence: CASSSSSGTANTEAFF.

V usage is TRBV30 and J usage is TRBJ2-7; perhaps TRBD1 as D (6 bases). V shed 0 bases and J shed 2 bases, with 8 bases lying between them. The CDR3 has 13 amino acids. The V gene's germline CDR1 is GTSNPN and CDR2 SVGIG (reference sequence). The CDR3 sequence: CAWSVGGTYEQYF. In nucleotides, the CDR3 is TGTGCCTGGAGTGTAGGGGGTACCTACGAGCAGTACTTC.

The chain carries TRBV12-3 or TRBV12-4 and TRBJ1-2; D ambiguous. This CDR3 spans 13 amino acids. The V and J ends lost 5 bases and 0 bases respectively, with 7 bases between them. In DNA, the CDR3 is TGTGCCAGCAGTAGAATAGCTAACTATGGCTACACCTTC. This encodes CASSRIANYGYTF.

The V and J genes are TRBV2 and TRBJ1-4, with D uncertain. The CDR3 sequence is 14 residues long. The germline CDR1 and CDR2 sequences are SNHLY and FYNNEI. V was trimmed by 5 bases and J by 0 bases, leaving 7 bases between them. The CDR3 loop is CASSPRATNEKLFF. The CDR3 DNA follows: TGTGCCAGCAGTCCCCGTGCAACTAATGAAAAACTGTTTTTT.